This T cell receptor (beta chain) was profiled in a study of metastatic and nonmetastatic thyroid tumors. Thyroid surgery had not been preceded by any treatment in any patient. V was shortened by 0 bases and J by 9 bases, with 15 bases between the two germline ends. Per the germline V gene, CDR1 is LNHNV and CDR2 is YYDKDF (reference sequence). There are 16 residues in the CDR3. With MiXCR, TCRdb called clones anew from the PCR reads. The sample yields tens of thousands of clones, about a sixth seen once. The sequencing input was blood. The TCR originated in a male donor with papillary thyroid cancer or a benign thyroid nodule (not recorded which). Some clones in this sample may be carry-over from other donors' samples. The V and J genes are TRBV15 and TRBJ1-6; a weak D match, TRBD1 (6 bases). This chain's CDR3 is CATSRDGGQGGSPLHF. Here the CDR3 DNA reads TGTGCCACCAGCAGAGATGGGGGCCAGGGAGGTTCACCCCTCCACTTT.